A selection of T cell receptor beta chains follows, all from one sample in a study of PD-1 blockade in classical Hodgkin lymphoma. Method: immunoSEQ multiplex PCR; TCRdb's copy keeps in-frame clones and lacks some. The table lists some 15,000 clones, 88% of them singletons, with 0.8% to 1% in the top ten. Material: CD4+ T cells from blood, obtained before the fourth cycle of nivolumab. Receptor source: a human donor with classical Hodgkin lymphoma. Each CDR3 is given with its conserved first and last residue. D genes are given only for firm matches. Rows give clone size only sometimes, using once, few, many, or a class for an expanded clone.

>TRBJ1-4|.|TRBV7-2|.
CASSSGRPNEKLFF
TGTGCCAGCAGCTCAGGGCGCCCTAATGAAAAACTGTTTTTT
>TRBJ2-1|.|TRBV27|.
CASRSRYLWYNEQFF
TGTGCCAGCAGGTCTCGATACCTTTGGTACAATGAGCAGTTCTTC
>TRBJ2-5|.|TRBV29-1|.
CSVSGQARMTQYF
TGCAGCGTTTCCGGCCAGGCAAGAATGACCCAGTACTTC
>TRBJ2-2|.|TRBV28|.
CASRPAGGGSTGELFF
TGTGCCAGCAGACCCGCCGGAGGGGGGAGCACCGGGGAGCTGTTTTTT
>TRBJ2-2|TRBD1|TRBV7-3|.
CASSLRGTGGTGELFF
TGTGCCAGCAGCTTAAGGGGGACAGGGGGCACCGGGGAGCTGTTTTTT
>TRBJ1-1|TRBD1|TRBV5-1|.
CASSLDRGGTEAFF
TGCGCCAGCAGCCTAGACAGGGGCGGCACTGAAGCTTTCTTT
>TRBJ2-2|TRBD2|TRBV4-2|.
CASSPRAGVNTGELFF
TGTGCCAGCAGTCCCCGAGCGGGGGTGAACACCGGGGAGCTGTTTTTT
>TRBJ2-7|TRBD2|TRBV5-1|once
CASSLRTSSVPGEQYF
TGCGCCAGCAGCTTACGGACTAGTTCGGTCCCGGGAGAGCAGTACTTC
>TRBJ2-3|.|TRBV5-4|.
CASSLARLGYTDTQYF
TGTGCCAGCAGCTTGGCCCGGCTGGGATACACAGATACGCAGTATTTT
>TRBJ2-1|TRBD1|TRBV19|.
CASRTGTGWNEQFF
TGTGCCAGTAGAACCGGGACAGGGTGGAATGAGCAGTTCTTC
>TRBJ2-7|TRBD2|TRBV5-6|.
CASSSYRLAGVISYEQYF
TGTGCCAGCAGCTCATACAGACTAGCGGGGGTGATCTCCTACGAGCAGTACTTC
>TRBJ2-2|TRBD2|TRBV5-1|.
CASSLRGANTGELFF
TGCGCCAGCAGCTTGCGGGGGGCGAACACCGGGGAGCTGTTTTTT
>TRBJ1-1|.|TRBV7-3|.
CASSPAAGRTEAFF
TGTGCCAGCAGCCCTGCGGCAGGGAGGACTGAAGCTTTCTTT
>TRBJ2-3|TRBD2|TRBV13|.
CASSLASGRGGTQYF
TGTGCCAGCAGCTTAGCCAGCGGGAGGGGGGGGACGCAGTATTTT
>TRBJ1-1|.|TRBV29-1|once
CSARTPATEAFF
TGCAGCGCCCGGACCCCCGCCACTGAAGCTTTCTTT
>TRBJ1-2|.|TRBV29-1|.
CSVYLGWSRGYTF
TGCAGCGTTTATCTCGGTTGGTCGCGGGGCTACACCTTC
>TRBJ2-3|.|TRBV2|.
CAILVSGADTQYF
TGTGCCATCCTAGTGAGCGGAGCGGATACGCAGTATTTT
>TRBJ2-7|TRBD2|TRBV28|.
CATVGRGPYEQYF
TGTGCCACCGTCGGGAGGGGCCCCTACGAGCAGTACTTC
>TRBJ2-2|TRBD1|TRBV28|.
CASSASPGQGSTGELFF
TGTGCCAGCAGCGCTTCCCCGGGACAGGGGAGCACCGGGGAGCTGTTTTTT
>TRBJ1-1|.|TRBV18|.
CASSISETEAFF
TGTGCCAGCTCAATCAGTGAAACTGAAGCTTTCTTT
>TRBJ2-5|TRBD1|TRBV5-1|.
CASSTWTGRETQYF
TGCGCCAGCAGCACCTGGACAGGGCGAGAGACCCAGTACTTC
>TRBJ2-5|.|TRBV27|.
CASSRYSNQETQYF
TGTGCCAGCAGTCGATACAGCAACCAAGAGACCCAGTACTTC
>TRBJ2-7|.|TRBV29-1|.
CSGTGIRTEQYF
TGCAGCGGAACAGGGATTCGAACCGAGCAGTACTTC
>TRBJ2-1|TRBD2|TRBV4-3|.
CASSQDLGGGADEQFF
TGCGCCAGCAGCCAAGATCTTGGCGGGGGGGCAGATGAGCAGTTCTTC
>TRBJ2-5|TRBD2|TRBV28|.
CASSPLAGGLSGQETQYF
TGTGCCAGCAGCCCTCTAGCGGGAGGCTTGTCGGGTCAAGAGACCCAGTACTTC
>TRBJ2-5|.|TRBV21-1|.
CASSKGDRGRRETQYF
TGTGCCAGCAGCAAAGGGGACAGGGGGAGGAGGGAGACCCAGTACTTC
>TRBJ2-7|.|TRBV5-1|.
CASSLLGDYEQYF
TGCGCCAGCAGCCTCCTCGGGGACTACGAGCAGTACTTC
>TRBJ2-3|.|TRBV11-1|.
CASRLGRGTQYF
TGTGCCAGCAGACTAGGGCGAGGTACGCAGTATTTT
>TRBJ2-1|.|TRBV2|once
CASSLVGGGSYEQFF
TGTGCCAGCAGTTTGGTGGGAGGCGGTTCGTATGAGCAGTTCTTC
>TRBJ2-5|TRBD2|TRBV7-9|.
CASSLLTASGGGTQYF
TGTGCCAGCAGCTTATTGACAGCGTCGGGAGGGGGGACCCAGTACTTC
>TRBJ2-5|TRBD1|TRBV2|.
CARIRDRGAETQYF
TGTGCCAGGATCCGGGACAGGGGGGCAGAGACCCAGTACTTC
>TRBJ2-1|TRBD1|TRBV10-3|once
CAISSVGQLSSYNEQFF
TGTGCCATCAGTTCGGTGGGACAGTTGAGCTCCTACAATGAGCAGTTCTTC
>TRBJ1-1|TRBD1|TRBV7-3|.
CASSLTAGGNTEAFF
TGTGCCAGCAGCTTAACGGCAGGGGGCAACACTGAAGCTTTCTTT
>TRBJ2-1|TRBD2|TRBV7-3|.
CASSPLAGDYNEQFF
TGTGCCAGCAGCCCGCTGGCGGGAGACTACAATGAGCAGTTCTTC
>TRBJ2-6|.|TRBV7-9|.
CASSLGHAGANVLTF
TGTGCCAGCAGCTTGGGTCATGCCGGGGCCAACGTCCTGACTTTC
>TRBJ1-2|.|TRBV27|.
CASSPTTGINYGYTF
TGTGCCAGCAGTCCTACGACAGGAATTAACTATGGCTACACCTTC
>TRBJ1-2|.|TRBV5-4|.
CASTIGGLFSVYGYGYTF
TGTGCCAGCACCATTGGAGGCTTGTTTAGTGTATATGGCTATGGCTACACCTTC
>TRBJ1-2|.|TRBV7-3|.
CASSLRREDYGYTF
TGTGCCAGCAGCTTGAGACGGGAAGACTATGGCTACACCTTC
>TRBJ2-5|.|TRBV5-1|.
CASTPVGGSETQYF
TGCGCCAGCACCCCCGTTGGGGGTTCGGAGACCCAGTACTTC
>TRBJ1-2|.|TRBV15|.
CATSRDLGGGYTF
TGTGCCACCAGCAGAGATCTCGGGGGCGGCTACACCTTC
>TRBJ2-5|TRBD1|TRBV2|.
CASSRGQGETQYF
TGTGCCAGCAGTAGAGGACAGGGGGAGACCCAGTACTTC
>TRBJ2-7|.|TRBV4-3|.
CASSRHESGVRGYEQYF
TGCGCCAGCAGCCGTCATGAAAGCGGGGTCAGGGGCTACGAGCAGTACTTC
>TRBJ1-1|.|TRBV27|.
CASRRRKDSLGNTEAFF
TGTGCCAGCAGGCGTAGGAAGGACAGTTTGGGGAACACTGAAGCTTTCTTT
>TRBJ1-3|.|TRBV11-2|.
CASSLVQVSGNTIYF
TGTGCCAGCAGCTTAGTTCAGGTCTCTGGAAACACCATATATTTT
>TRBJ1-2|.|TRBV6-1|.
CASSERDKFNYGYTF
TGTGCCAGCAGTGAAAGGGACAAATTTAACTATGGCTACACCTTC
>TRBJ2-5|.|TRBV7-2|.
CASTGDLTQYF
TGTGCCAGCACTGGGGATCTTACCCAGTACTTC
>TRBJ2-3|TRBD2|TRBV9|.
CASNRRGTSGGWDTQYF
TGTGCCAGCAACCGTAGAGGGACTAGCGGGGGTTGGGATACGCAGTATTTT
>TRBJ2-3|.|TRBV4-2|.
CASTRVGATRTDTQYF
TGTGCCAGCACACGGGTCGGGGCTACCCGCACAGATACGCAGTATTTT
>TRBJ2-5|TRBD2|TRBV5-4|once
CASSSWGGGETQYF
TGTGCCAGCAGCTCGTGGGGGGGAGGAGAGACCCAGTACTTC
>TRBJ2-1|TRBD2|TRBV9|.
CASSPSGTSGTYNEQFF
TGTGCCAGCAGCCCCTCCGGGACTAGCGGAACCTACAATGAGCAGTTCTTC
>TRBJ2-2|.|TRBV5-1|.
CASRSQGTGELFF
TGCGCCAGCAGGTCTCAAGGCACCGGGGAGCTGTTTTTT
>TRBJ2-7|.|TRBV29-1|.
CSALEMGRKYEQYF
TGCAGCGCCTTAGAGATGGGACGGAAGTACGAGCAGTACTTC
>TRBJ2-7|TRBD2|TRBV5-1|once
CASSLAGGTYEQYF
TGCGCCAGCAGCTTGGCCGGGGGGACCTACGAGCAGTACTTC
>TRBJ2-7|.|TRBV7-8|few
CASSLAGPYEQYF
TGTGCCAGCAGCTTAGCAGGACCCTACGAGCAGTACTTC